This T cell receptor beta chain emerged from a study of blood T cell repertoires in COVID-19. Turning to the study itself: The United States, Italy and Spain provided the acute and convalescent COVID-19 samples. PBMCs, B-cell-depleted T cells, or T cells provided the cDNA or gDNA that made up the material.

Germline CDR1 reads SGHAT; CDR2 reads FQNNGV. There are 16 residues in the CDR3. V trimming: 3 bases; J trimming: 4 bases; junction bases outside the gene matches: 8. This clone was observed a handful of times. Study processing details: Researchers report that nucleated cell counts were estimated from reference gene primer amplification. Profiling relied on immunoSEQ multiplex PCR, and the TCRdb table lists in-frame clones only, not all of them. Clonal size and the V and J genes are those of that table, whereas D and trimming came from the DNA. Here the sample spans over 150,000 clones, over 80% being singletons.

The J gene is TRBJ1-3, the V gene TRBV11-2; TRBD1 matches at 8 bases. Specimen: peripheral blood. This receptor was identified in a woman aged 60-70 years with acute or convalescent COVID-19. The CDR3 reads CASSFIGQGGGNTIYF. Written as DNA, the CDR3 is TGTGCCAGCAGCTTCATTGGACAGGGTGGAGGAAACACCATATATTTT. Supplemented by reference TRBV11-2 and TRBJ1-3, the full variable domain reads EAGVAQSPRYKIIEKRQSVAFWCNPISGHATLYWYQQILGQGPKLLIQFQNNGVVDDSQLPKDRFSAERLKGVDSTLKIQPAKLEDSAVYLCASSFIGQGGGNTIYFGEGSWLTVV.